The rows below give T cell receptor beta chains drawn from one sample of a study of blood T cell repertoires in COVID-19. Profiled with immunoSEQ multiplex PCR; TCRdb holds only in-frame clones, not every one. In the table there are more than 80,000 clones, over 80% of which are singletons. Sequencing was carried out using peripheral blood. The receptors here all came from an older woman with acute or convalescent COVID-19. Each CDR3 is given with its conserved first and last residue. The order of the fields is D gene, V gene, J gene, clone size, CDR3 DNA, CDR3 protein. A D gene is named only where the DNA matches it firmly. Not all rows give a size; the values are once, few, many and, for expanded clones, a class.

TRBD1	TRBV15	TRBJ2-1	-	TGTGCCACCAGCAGAGTGATGACGACAGGGTCGTCCGAGCAGTTCTTC	CATSRVMTTGSSEQFF
-	TRBV18	TRBJ1-1	-	TGTGCCAGCTCACCGTACCAGGGAGGGATGAACACTGAAGCTTTCTTT	CASSPYQGGMNTEAFF
TRBD1	TRBV4-1	TRBJ1-1	-	TGCGCCAGCAGCCAAGATACAGGGGTTGAGGTTGAAGCTTTCTTT	CASSQDTGVEVEAFF
-	TRBV18	TRBJ1-2	-	TGTGCCAGCTCACCAGGGTTCAGGGCCTATGGCTACACCTTC	CASSPGFRAYGYTF
-	TRBV6-5	TRBJ1-1	-	TGTGCCAGCAGTTACAGCGGGGGCGCTGAAGCTTTCTTT	CASSYSGGAEAFF
TRBD1	TRBV9	TRBJ2-7	-	TGTGCCAGCAGCGTAGCAGCGACAGGGACCTACGAGCAGTACTTC	CASSVAATGTYEQYF
-	TRBV18	TRBJ1-2	-	TGTGCCAGCTCACAAGTGGTCGGGGGTATGCATGGCTACACCTTC	CASSQVVGGMHGYTF
TRBD1	TRBV18	TRBJ1-5	few	TGTGCCAGCTCACCGGACAGGGACAATCAGCCCCAGCATTTT	CASSPDRDNQPQHF
-	TRBV2	TRBJ2-2	-	TGTGCCAGCAGTGAAACGGGGACCGGGGAGCTGTTTTTT	CASSETGTGELFF
-	TRBV11-3	TRBJ2-7	-	TGTGCCAGCAGCCGGGGATTCCTCTACGAGCAGTACTTC	CASSRGFLYEQYF
-	TRBV5-5	TRBJ2-2	few	TGTGCCAGCAGCTTGGCTTCCCCGGGACACAGCTCCGGGGAGCTGTTTTTT	CASSLASPGHSSGELFF
-	TRBV7-8	TRBJ1-5	-	TGTGCCAGCAGCCTATTGGGGGGGCAGGGGCACCAGCCCCAGCATTTT	CASSLLGGQGHQPQHF
TRBD1	TRBV27	TRBJ1-1	few	TGTGCCAGCAGTCTCTTGGACAGGTTGGGTGAAGCTTTCTTT	CASSLLDRLGEAFF
-	TRBV30	TRBJ1-1	-	TGTGCCTGGAGTCCCGAGCGGATCCTGATGAACACTGAAGCTTTCTTT	CAWSPERILMNTEAFF
-	TRBV6-5	TRBJ2-1	once	TGTGCCAGCTTGCCGGGTTTTTACAATGAGCAGTTCTTC	CASLPGFYNEQFF
-	TRBV11-2	TRBJ1-1	-	TGTGCCAGCAGCTTACGACAGGCGACTGAAGCTTTCTTT	CASSLRQATEAFF
-	TRBV14	TRBJ2-7	-	TGTGCCAGCAGCCGCGCGGGGGCCAGCTACGAGCAGTACTTC	CASSRAGASYEQYF
-	TRBV5-1	TRBJ1-5	few	TGCGCCAGCAGCCCAGGGAGCAATCAGCCCCAGCATTTT	CASSPGSNQPQHF
-	TRBV2	TRBJ1-1	once	TGTGCCAGCAGTACCTATGGGCAGGGTGTGAGCACTGAAGCTTTCTTT	CASSTYGQGVSTEAFF
-	TRBV28	TRBJ2-2	-	TGTGCCAGCAGTTTATATTACCGGGCGGGGAACACCGGGGAGCTGTTTTTT	CASSLYYRAGNTGELFF
-	TRBV3-1/TRBV3-2	TRBJ1-1	-	TGTGCCAGCAGCCAAGACAGGGGATCTGAAGCTTTCTTT	CASSQDRGSEAFF
-	TRBV14	TRBJ1-1	-	TGTGCCAGCAGCCAACACTTGAACACTGAAGCTTTCTTT	CASSQHLNTEAFF
-	TRBV6-5	TRBJ1-5	-	TGTGCCAGCACCCTAGGGGGTTATCAGCCCCAGCATTTT	CASTLGGYQPQHF
-	TRBV7-2	TRBJ1-1	-	TGTGCCAGCAGCGAGAAGTTCCGTGATACTGAAGCTTTCTTT	CASSEKFRDTEAFF
-	TRBV28	TRBJ1-1	once	TGTGCCAGCAGTGGAAGTTGGGGAGTCACTGAAGCTTTCTTT	CASSGSWGVTEAFF
-	TRBV5-1	TRBJ1-6	-	TGCGCCAGCAGCTCCCGGGAATCTCGGGGTTCACCCCTCCACTTT	CASSSRESRGSPLHF
-	TRBV3-1/TRBV3-2	TRBJ2-7	-	TGTGCCAGCAGTATAACACAGGGTGGCGACGAGCAGTACTTC	CASSITQGGDEQYF
TRBD1	TRBV5-1	TRBJ2-2	-	TGCGCCAGCAGCTTCGACAGGGAAGCCGGGGAGCTGTTTTTT	CASSFDREAGELFF
-	TRBV6-5	TRBJ2-3	-	TGTGCCAGCAGCCGAACCCGTCAGGGAACAGATACGCAGTATTTT	CASSRTRQGTDTQYF
-	TRBV18	TRBJ1-3	-	TGTGCCAGCTCACCAGCCAGGGACTCTGGAAACACCATATATTTT	CASSPARDSGNTIYF
TRBD1	TRBV30	TRBJ1-1	-	TGTGCCTGGAGTTATGGACAGGGGGCTAATCGGGCTTTCTTT	CAWSYGQGANRAFF
-	TRBV19	TRBJ1-2	-	TGTGCCAGTAGTAGAGACAGACAGAACTATGGCTACACCTTC	CASSRDRQNYGYTF
-	TRBV9	TRBJ2-1	-	TGTGCCAGCAGCCCAGAAACAGGGTACAATGAGCAGTTCTTC	CASSPETGYNEQFF
TRBD1	TRBV5-1	TRBJ1-2	-	TGCGCCAGCAGCATCGGGACAGGGGTGGATGGCTACACCTTC	CASSIGTGVDGYTF
-	TRBV11-3	TRBJ1-1	-	TGTGCCAGCAGCTTAGATATGACGGGAGCTCCTGAAGCTTTCTTT	CASSLDMTGAPEAFF
-	TRBV9	TRBJ2-3	-	TGTGCCAGCAGCGTAGCGGTTGCAGATACGCAGTATTTT	CASSVAVADTQYF
TRBD1	TRBV25-1	TRBJ2-2	-	TGTGCCAGCAGTGCCCTAACGACAGGGACCGGGGAGCTGTTTTTT	CASSALTTGTGELFF
-	TRBV7-9	TRBJ1-1	-	TGTGCCAGCAGCAGACAGATGAACACTGAAGCTTTCTTT	CASSRQMNTEAFF
TRBD1	TRBV5-1	TRBJ2-3	-	TGCGCCAGCAGCGACCAGGGGGCGGACACGCAGTATTTT	CASSDQGADTQYF